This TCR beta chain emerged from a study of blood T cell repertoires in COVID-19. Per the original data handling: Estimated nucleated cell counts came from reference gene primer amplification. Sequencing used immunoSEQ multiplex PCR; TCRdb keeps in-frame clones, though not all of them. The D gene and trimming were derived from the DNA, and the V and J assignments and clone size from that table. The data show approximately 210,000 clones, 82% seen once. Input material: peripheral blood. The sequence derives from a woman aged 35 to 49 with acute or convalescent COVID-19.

The CDR3 region has the DNA TGTGCCAGCAGCCAATCCACAGATACGCAGTATTTT. It encodes CASSQSTDTQYF. V and J are TRBV11-2 and TRBJ2-3; D gene unclear. Between the trimmed V and J ends, which lost 5 bases and 2 bases, there was a span of 5 bases. The germline gives CDR1 SGHAT, CDR2 FQNNGV. This CDR3 has 12 amino acids.